The 11 T cell receptor beta chains below all came from one sample that was sequenced in a study of shared clonotypes between healthy human individuals. Terminally differentiated effector memory CD45RA+ cells were excluded from the naive CD8 cells, which were CD45RO-negative and positively selected for CCR7. The table came from immunoSEQ multiplex PCR; TCRdb's copy has only in-frame clones and leaves some out. Of hundreds of thousands of clones in the sample, 90% to 95% were seen once. The sample was naive CD8+ T cells sorted from blood. All receptors come from a man aged 30 to 45 in good health.

The rearrangement links TRBV12-2 to TRBJ2-2; the table's D call, TRBD2, has no DNA check behind it. TRBV12-2 is noted as a pseudogene. The CDR3 runs to 16 residues. The CDR3: CASRLAGLAGEGELFF. In DNA form, the CDR3 reads TGTGCAAGTCGCTTAGCGGGACTAGCGGGAGAAGGGGAGCTGTTTTTT.

The rearrangement uses TRBV5-5 and TRBJ1-1, with a tentative D call TRBD1 (6 bases). Germline lookup yields CDR1 SGHKS and CDR2 YYEKEE (reference sequence). This CDR3 comprises 12 residues. V lost 4 bases to trimming and J lost 6 bases, with 10 bases between them. The DNA for the CDR3 is TGTGCCAGCAGCCTCGGGACATCTGAAGCTTTCTTT. Protein product: CASSLGTSEAFF.

This clone appeared once. The rearrangement links TRBV6-4 to TRBJ1-1; TRBD1 is a possible D gene (5 bases). V lost 6 bases, J lost 10 bases, and 21 bases lay in between. The CDR3 is 14 amino acids. CDR1 and CDR2 (germline): MRHNA, SNTAGT. The CDR3 region is CASRASLGDAVAFF. The DNA of the CDR3 is TGTGCCAGCAGGGCCTCCTTGGGGGATGCTGTAGCTTTCTTT.

The chain employs TRBV7-9 and TRBJ2-3; possibly TRBD2 for D (6 bases). Germline-derived CDR1 and CDR2 are SEHNR and FQNEAQ (reference sequence). The CDR3 length is 15 residues. Trimming left V 3 bases short and J 3 bases short, with 13 bases between. The CDR3 nucleotides read TGTGCCAGCAGCTTTTCCGGGACTCTAACAGATACGCAGTATTTT. Protein sequence: CASSFSGTLTDTQYF.

The chain combines TRBV4-1 with TRBJ2-1; D unresolved. Looked up from germline, CDR1 is MGHRA and CDR2 is YSYEKL. The length of the CDR3 is 14 residues. Trimming stripped 3 bases from V and 7 bases from J, with 13 bases between. The CDR3 region has the DNA TGCGCCAGCAGCCATGCGGATTGGAGTAATGAGCAGTTCTTC. Protein sequence: CASSHADWSNEQFF.

A note on this clone: A much larger clone lies one base from this, so it may be a read error. Other DNA sequences in the sample encode the same CDR3. This rearrangement joins TRBV11-2 to TRBJ2-3; D unresolved. Per germline, CDR1 SGHAT and CDR2 FQNNGV. Deletions cut 5 bases from V and 2 bases from J, with 2 bases between. The CDR3 length is 11 residues. The CDR3 DNA follows: TGTGCCAGCAGCCTCACAGATACGCAGTATTTT. Translated, it gives CASSLTDTQYF.

The V call is TRBV6-5, the J call TRBJ1-6; no firm D call. This CDR3 has 14 amino acids. Trimming removed 6 bases from V and 0 bases from J, with 6 bases in between. From germline, CDR1 is MNHEY and CDR2 SVGAGI. The chain's CDR3 is CASSSSSYNSPLHF. The CDR3 nucleotides are TGTGCCAGCAGCAGTAGCTCCTATAATTCACCCCTCCACTTT.

This clone was seen only once. The rearrangement links TRBV19 to TRBJ2-3; a weak D match, TRBD2 (6 bases). Germline CDR1 is LNHDA and CDR2 is SQIVND (reference sequence). V dropped 1 base and J dropped 0 bases, with 8 bases sitting between them. The CDR3 extends over 15 amino acids. CDR3 coding DNA: TGTGCCAGTAGTATAGTAGGAGGGAGCACAGATACGCAGTATTTT. Translation gives CASSIVGGSTDTQYF. The full variable domain, rest sourced from reference TRBV19 and TRBJ2-3, is DGGITQSPKYLFRKEGQNVTLSCEQNLNHDAMYWYRQDPGQGLRLIYYSQIVNDFQKGDIAEGYSVSREKKESFPLTVTSAQKNPTAFYLCASSIVGGSTDTQYFGPGTRLTVL.

A word on this clone: Other DNA sequences in this specimen translate into the identical CDR3. The V call is TRBV7-9, the J call TRBJ2-7; D might be TRBD1 or TRBD2, each matching 5 bases. Germline CDR1 is SEHNR and CDR2 is FQNEAQ (reference sequence). The CDR3 has 12 residues. V lost 6 bases to trimming and J lost 4 bases, with 10 bases between them. The CDR3 protein is CASRGDSYEQYF. In nucleotides, the CDR3 is TGTGCCAGCAGGGGGGATAGTTACGAGCAGTACTTC.

The V and J genes are TRBV7-9 and TRBJ2-1; maybe TRBD2 (6 bases). There are 12 residues in the CDR3. V shed 3 bases and J shed 6 bases, with 6 bases lying between them. In germline, CDR1 is SEHNR, CDR2 FQNEAQ (reference sequence). The CDR3 sequence is CASSLRGNEQFF. CDR3 in DNA: TGTGCCAGCAGCTTGCGGGGCAATGAGCAGTTCTTC. Using reference TRBV7-9 and TRBJ2-1 for the parts outside the CDR3, the full variable domain is DTGVSQNPRHKITKRGQNVTFRCDPISEHNRLYWYRQTLGQGPEFLTYFQNEAQLEKSRLLSDRFSAERPKGSFSTLEIQRTEQGDSAMYLCASSLRGNEQFFGPGTRLTVL.

This chain joins TRBV20-1 and TRBJ2-3; D is ambiguous. The CDR3 loop spans 11 amino acids. The V end lost 3 bases, the J end lost 6 bases, and 7 bases lay between the germline ends. Per the germline V gene, CDR1 is DFQATT and CDR2 is SNEGSKA (reference sequence). In DNA form, the CDR3 reads TGCAGTGCTAGGGGGTGGGATACGCAGTATTTT. It yields the protein CSARGWDTQYF.